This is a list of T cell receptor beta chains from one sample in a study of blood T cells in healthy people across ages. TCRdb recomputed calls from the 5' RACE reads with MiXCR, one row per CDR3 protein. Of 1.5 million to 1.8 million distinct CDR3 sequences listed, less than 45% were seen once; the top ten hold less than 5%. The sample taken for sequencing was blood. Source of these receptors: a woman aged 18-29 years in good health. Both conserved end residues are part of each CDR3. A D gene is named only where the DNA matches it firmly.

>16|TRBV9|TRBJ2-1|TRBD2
CASSVVLAGGRHEQFF
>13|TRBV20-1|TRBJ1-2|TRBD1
CSAIRQGTDGYTF
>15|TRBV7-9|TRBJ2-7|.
CASSLPRDLIYEQYF
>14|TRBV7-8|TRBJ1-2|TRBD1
CASTLTGESLGYTF
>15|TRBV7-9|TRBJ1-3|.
CANSPDSNSGNTIYF
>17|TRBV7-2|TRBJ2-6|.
CASSLGVLPSGANVLTF
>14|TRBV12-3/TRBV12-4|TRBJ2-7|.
CASRVSGNSYEQYF
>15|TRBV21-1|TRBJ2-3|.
CASSTDELPTDTQYF
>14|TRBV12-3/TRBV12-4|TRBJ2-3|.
CATSKQRIPDTQYF
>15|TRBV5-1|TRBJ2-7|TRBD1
CASSWGQGSTYEQYF
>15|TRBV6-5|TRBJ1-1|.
CASSYRGPAGTEAFF
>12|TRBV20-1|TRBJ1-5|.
CSAIWLDQPQHF
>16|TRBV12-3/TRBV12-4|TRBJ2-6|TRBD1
CASSATGARGANVLTF
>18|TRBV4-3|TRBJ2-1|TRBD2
CASSQASTSGTNYNEQFF
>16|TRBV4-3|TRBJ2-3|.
CASSQTSRISKDTQYF
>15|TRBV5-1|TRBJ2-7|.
CASSLETSVTYEQYF
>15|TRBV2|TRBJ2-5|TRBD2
CASTLTRVLRREQYF
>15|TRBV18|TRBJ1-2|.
CASSPRAGADYGYTF
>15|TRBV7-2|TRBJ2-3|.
CASKRDKISTDTQYF
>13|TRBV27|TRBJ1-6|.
CASSLDTVAPLHF
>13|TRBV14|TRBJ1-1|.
CASSQDVGGEAFF
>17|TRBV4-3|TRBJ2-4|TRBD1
CASSQLQGAVAKNIQYF
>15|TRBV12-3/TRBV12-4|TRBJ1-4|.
CASSTRGLSNEKLFF
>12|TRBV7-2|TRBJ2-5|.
CASSLHGETQYF
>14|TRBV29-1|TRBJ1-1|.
CSVVFDSMNTETFF
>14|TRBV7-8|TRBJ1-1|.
CASRNSGLGTEAFF
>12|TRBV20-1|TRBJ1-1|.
CSAQQENTEAFF
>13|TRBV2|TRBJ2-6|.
CASSGAGANVLTF
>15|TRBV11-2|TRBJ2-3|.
CASSSPGTDGGTQYF
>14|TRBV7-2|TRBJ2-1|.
CASSVLRFSNEQFF